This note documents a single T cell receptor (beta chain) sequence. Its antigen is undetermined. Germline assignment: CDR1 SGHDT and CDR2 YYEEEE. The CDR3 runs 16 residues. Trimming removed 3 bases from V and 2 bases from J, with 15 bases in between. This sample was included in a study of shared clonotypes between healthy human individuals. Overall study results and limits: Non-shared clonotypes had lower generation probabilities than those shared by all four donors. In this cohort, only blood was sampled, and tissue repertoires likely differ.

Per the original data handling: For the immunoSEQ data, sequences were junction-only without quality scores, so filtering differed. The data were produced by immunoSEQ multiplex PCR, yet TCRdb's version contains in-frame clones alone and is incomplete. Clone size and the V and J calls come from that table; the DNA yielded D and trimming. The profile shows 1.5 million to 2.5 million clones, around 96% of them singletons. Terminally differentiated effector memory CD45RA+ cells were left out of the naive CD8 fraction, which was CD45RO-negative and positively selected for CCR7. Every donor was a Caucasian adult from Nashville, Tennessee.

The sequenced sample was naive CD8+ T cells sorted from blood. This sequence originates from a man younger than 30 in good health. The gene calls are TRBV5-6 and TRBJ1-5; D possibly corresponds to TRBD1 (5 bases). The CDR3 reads CASSWGLGGGNQPQHF. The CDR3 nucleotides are TGTGCCAGCAGCTGGGGCTTGGGAGGGGGCAATCAGCCCCAGCATTTT. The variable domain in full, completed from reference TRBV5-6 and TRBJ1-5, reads DAGVTQSPTHLIKTRGQQVTLRCSPKSGHDTVSWYQQALGQGPQFIFQYYEEEERQRGNFPDRFSGHQFPNYSSELNVNALLLGDSALYLCASSWGLGGGNQPQHFGDGTRLSIL.